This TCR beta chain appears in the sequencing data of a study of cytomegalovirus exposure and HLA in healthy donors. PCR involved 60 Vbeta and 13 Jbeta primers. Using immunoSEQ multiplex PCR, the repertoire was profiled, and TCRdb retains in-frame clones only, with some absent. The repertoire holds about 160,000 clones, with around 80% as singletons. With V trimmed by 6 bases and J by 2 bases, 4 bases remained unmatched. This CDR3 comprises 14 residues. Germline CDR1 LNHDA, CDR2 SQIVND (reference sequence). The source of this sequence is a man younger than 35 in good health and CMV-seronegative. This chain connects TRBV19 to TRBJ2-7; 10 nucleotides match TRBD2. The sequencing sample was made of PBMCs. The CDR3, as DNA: TGTGCCAGTAGCTCACTAGCGGGGCCCTACGAGCAGTACTTC. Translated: CASSSLAGPYEQYF.